The 12 T cell receptor beta chains presented below share a single source sample, sequenced in a study of cytomegalovirus exposure and HLA in healthy donors. Use of 60 Vbeta and 13 Jbeta primers characterized the PCR. Here immunoSEQ multiplex PCR was the method, and the copy in TCRdb shows in-frame clones only, minus some. Counted here are 100,000 to 150,000 clones, 80% occurring once; the ten biggest clones make up 1%. The sequencing input was PBMCs. The source of these receptors is a man aged 40-55 years in good health and CMV-seronegative.

J is TRBJ2-7 and V is TRBV6-5, with 10 bases identical to TRBD2. The CDR3 has 15 residues. Germline V gives CDR1 MNHEY, CDR2 SVGAGI. The ends lost 2 bases at V and 4 bases at J; junction bases unmatched: 5. CDR3 residues: CASSYAASGGYEQYF. CDR3 in DNA: TGTGCCAGCAGTTACGCGGCTAGCGGGGGTTACGAGCAGTACTTC.

This clone occurred a few times. The gene calls are TRBV27 and TRBJ2-7; 7 positions agree with TRBD1. Trimming removed 5 bases from V and 2 bases from J; junction bases left unmatched: 9. The CDR3 totals 15 residues. The germline CDR1 and CDR2 sequences are MNHEY and SMNVEV (reference sequence). The CDR3 reads CASSGTAGSPYEQYF. Written as DNA, the CDR3 is TGTGCCAGCAGTGGGACAGCCGGATCTCCCTACGAGCAGTACTTC.

The chain employs TRBV28 and TRBJ2-5, with D possibly being TRBD2 (6 bases). The V gene lost 5 bases and the J gene lost 5 bases, with 18 bases spanning the gap. Germline V gives CDR1 MDHEN, CDR2 SYDVKM. The CDR3 has 15 residues. The CDR3 nucleotides are TGTGCCAGCAGTACCTCGGCGGGGCAGTCGGAGACCCAGTACTTC. This codes for CASSTSAGQSETQYF.

V and J are TRBV10-3 and TRBJ2-1; D not resolved. This CDR3 is 12 amino acids long. Germline V gene sequence: CDR1 ENHRY, CDR2 SYGVKD. V was clipped by 5 bases and J by 7 bases, with 9 bases between them. CDR3 sequence (DNA): TGTGCCATCAGTCCCGACTTGAATGAGCAGTTCTTC. The encoded protein is CAISPDLNEQFF.

The DNA of the CDR3 is TGCAGCGTTACCGGGGCTAATGAAAAACTGTTTTTT. Translation: CSVTGANEKLFF. The genes are TRBV29-1 and TRBJ1-4; D uncertain. Germline V gene lookup returns CDR1 SQVTM and CDR2 ANQGSEA. Trimming stripped 5 bases from V and 3 bases from J, with 7 bases between. The CDR3 spans 12 residues.

This chain links TRBV7-8 with TRBJ1-1; TRBD1 matches at 9 bases. The CDR3 contains 15 residues. Unmatched junction bases numbered 7, after V lost 0 bases and J lost 8 bases. Germline CDR1 and CDR2: SGHVS and FQNEAQ. The CDR3 protein is CASSLAPGDRVEAFF. The DNA for the CDR3 is TGTGCCAGCAGCTTAGCCCCCGGGGACAGGGTCGAAGCTTTCTTT.

The chain recombines TRBV27 with TRBJ2-7, with TRBD2 matching 10 bases. The J segment lost 0 bases and the V segment lost 0 bases, leaving 17 bases of the junction unmatched. This CDR3 spans 21 amino acids. CDR1 is MNHEY, CDR2 SMNVEV, per germline (reference sequence). The CDR3 protein is CASSLSRSGRASKPSSYEQYF. CDR3 in DNA: TGTGCCAGCAGTTTATCCCGCAGCGGGAGGGCCTCAAAACCTAGCTCCTACGAGCAGTACTTC.

V and J are TRBV27 and TRBJ1-3, with D unresolved. The ends were cut back, 2 bases at V and 2 bases at J, with 4 bases in the middle. This CDR3 is built from 13 residues. The V gene's germline CDR1 is MNHEY and CDR2 SMNVEV (reference sequence). The CDR3 is CASSLQAGNTIYF. Here the CDR3 DNA reads TGTGCCAGCAGTTTACAGGCTGGAAACACCATATATTTT.

V and J are TRBV28 and TRBJ1-4; D possibly corresponds to TRBD1 (6 bases). Germline lookup yields CDR1 MDHEN and CDR2 SYDVKM. Trimming stripped 6 bases from V and 0 bases from J, with 11 bases between. CDR3 length equals 15 residues. The CDR3 sequence is CASSTAGATNEKLFF. The CDR3 bases are TGTGCCAGCAGCACTGCAGGGGCAACTAATGAAAAACTGTTTTTT.

This chain joins TRBV6-5 and TRBJ2-3; the D is unclear. The CDR3 length is 14 residues. The V and J ends lost 7 bases and 0 bases respectively, with 11 bases between them. Germline V gives CDR1 MNHEY, CDR2 SVGAGI. CDR3 coding DNA: TGTGCCAGCATGGCAGGCACTAGCACAGATACGCAGTATTTT. Protein sequence: CASMAGTSTDTQYF.

The chain carries TRBV5-1 and TRBJ1-2; the match to TRBD1 covers 7 bases. CDR1 is SGHRS, CDR2 YFSETQ, per germline. This CDR3 is built from 14 residues. With 4 bases clipped from V and 6 bases from J, the junction kept 9 bases outside the gene matches. For the CDR3, the DNA is TGCGCCAGCAGCAGCCCTCGACAGGGCGATGGCTACACCTTC. It translates to CASSSPRQGDGYTF. The full variable domain, in which reference TRBV5-1 and TRBJ1-2 provide the parts outside the CDR3, is KAGVTQTPRYLIKTRGQQVTLSCSPISGHRSVSWYQQTPGQGLQFLFEYFSETQRNKGNFPGRFSGRQFSNSRSEMNVSTLELGDSALYLCASSSPRQGDGYTFGSGTRLTVV.

This rearrangement joins TRBV6-5 to TRBJ1-5; D uncertain. V lost 4 bases and J lost 0, with 10 bases in between. The CDR3 has 15 residues. Germline V CDR1 and CDR2: MNHEY, SVGAGI. The CDR3 DNA reads TGTGCCAGCAGTTTGGAGCTGAATAGCAATCAGCCCCAGCATTTT. Amino acids: CASSLELNSNQPQHF.